Each of the 22 T cell receptor beta chains below was sequenced from the same sample in a study of blood T cell repertoires in COVID-19. This table comes from immunoSEQ multiplex PCR, and its TCRdb copy is limited to in-frame clones, with some not included. Among about 140,000 clones listed, over 60% were seen once. What was sequenced was peripheral blood. Receptor source: a woman over 75 with active or convalescent COVID-19.

This clone was seen more than once but under ten times. This chain joins TRBV3-1 (or the pseudogene TRBV3-2) and TRBJ2-5, with a weak D call TRBD1 (6 bases). V was pared by 11 bases and J by 2 bases, with 18 bases between. The germline V gene encodes CDR1 LGHDT and CDR2 YNNKEL (reference sequence). The CDR3 contains 14 residues. The chain's CDR3 is CAVVARTAQETQYF. The CDR3 DNA is TGTGCCGTCGTGGCCAGGACAGCTCAAGAGACCCAGTACTTC.

CDR3 sequence reads: CASNTRTSGGYEQYF. CDR3 in DNA: TGTGCCAGCAACACCAGGACTAGCGGGGGGTACGAGCAGTACTTC. The chain joins TRBV28 to TRBJ2-7; TRBD2 agrees at 14 bases. CDR1 and CDR2 from the germline V gene are MDHEN and SYDVKM. CDR3 size: 15 residues. V gave up 7 bases and J gave up 4 bases; unmatched junction bases: 6. Using reference TRBV28 and TRBJ2-7 for the parts outside the CDR3, the full variable domain is DVKVTQSSRYLVKRTGEKVFLECVQDMDHENMFWYRQDPGLGLRLIYFSYDVKMKEKGDIPEGYSVSREKKERFSLILESASTNQTSMYLCASNTRTSGGYEQYFGPGTRLTVT.

The rearrangement links TRBV5-6 to TRBJ1-6, with D unresolved. This CDR3 has 16 amino acids. CDR1 is SGHDT and CDR2 is YYEEEE in the germline V gene. Trimming took 1 base from V and 8 from J, leaving 16 bases between them. This CDR3 reads CASSLFTAFLDSPLHF. The CDR3 nucleotides read TGTGCCAGCAGCTTGTTTACAGCCTTCCTGGATTCACCCCTCCACTTT.

J is TRBJ1-1 and V is TRBV5-1; tentative D call: TRBD1 (6 bases). The germline V and J ends were trimmed by 2 bases and 1 base, with 12 bases remaining between them. This CDR3 contains 15 residues. The germline CDR1 and CDR2 sequences are SGHRS and YFSETQ. The CDR3 DNA reads as TGCGCCAGCAGCTTTAGCGGGACACAGAACACTGAAGCTTTCTTT. It specifies CASSFSGTQNTEAFF.

The chain combines TRBV19 with TRBJ2-7; maybe TRBD2 (6 bases). Germline assignment: CDR1 LNHDA and CDR2 SQIVND (reference sequence). The CDR3 is 15 amino acids. The V end lost 6 bases, the J end lost 3 bases, and 18 bases lay between the germline ends. This CDR3 is CASSPGRRGLYEQYF. CDR3 coding DNA: TGTGCCAGTAGCCCCGGACGGCGGGGCCTCTACGAGCAGTACTTC.

This clone was picked up a small number of times. This sequence joins TRBV11-2 and TRBJ2-1, with D uncertain. Trimming pared 5 bases from V and 2 bases from J, leaving 7 bases between. The germline CDR1 and CDR2 sequences are SGHAT and FQNNGV. This CDR3 spans 13 amino acids. The CDR3: CASSATAYNEQFF. CDR3 coding DNA: TGTGCCAGCAGCGCCACGGCCTACAATGAGCAGTTCTTC.

This clone was seen a single time. The V call is TRBV5-1, the J call TRBJ2-3; D gene uncertain. Germline CDR1 is SGHRS and CDR2 is YFSETQ. The CDR3 is 16 residues long. Trimming took off 4 bases at V and 4 bases at J, with 19 bases between the two ends. Here the CDR3 DNA reads TGCGCCAGCAGCATCTCCCCGGAGATTCGCTCAGATACGCAGTATTTT. Translating it yields CASSISPEIRSDTQYF.

The rearrangement joins TRBV3-1 (or the pseudogene TRBV3-2) to TRBJ1-5, with D possibly TRBD1 on 6 matching bases. The germline V gene encodes CDR1 LGHDT and CDR2 YNNKEL (reference sequence). CDR3 length: 15 amino acids. The V gene lost 3 bases and the J gene lost 7 bases, with 16 bases spanning the gap. The CDR3 region is CASSQGQGQGQPQHF. The CDR3 DNA reads TGTGCCAGCAGCCAGGGTCAGGGGCAGGGACAGCCCCAGCATTTT.

The CDR3 region is CSVLIRAGEKLFF. The CDR3 bases are TGCAGCGTTCTTATCAGGGCGGGAGAAAAACTGTTTTTT. V usage is TRBV29-1 and J usage is TRBJ1-4; D might be TRBD1 (5 bases). The CDR3 loop spans 13 amino acids. The germline V gene has CDR1 SQVTM and CDR2 ANQGSEA. The germline V and J ends were trimmed by 5 bases and 8 bases, with 15 bases remaining between them.

The chain carries TRBV19 and TRBJ2-7; the D is unclear. The CDR3 is 14 residues long. Deletions cut 5 bases from V and 2 bases from J, with 13 bases between. Germline CDR1 reads LNHDA; CDR2 reads SQIVND (reference sequence). The CDR3 spells CASSVRQAAYEQYF. Here the CDR3 DNA reads TGTGCCAGTAGTGTTCGGCAGGCAGCCTACGAGCAGTACTTC.

The sample holds a few counts of this clone. The CDR3 region is CASRNTGLHRGYTF. CDR3 nucleotides: TGTGCCAGCAGGAACACGGGACTCCACAGGGGCTACACCTTC. The rearrangement joins TRBV28 to TRBJ1-2, with D possibly matching TRBD1 (5 bases). Between the trimmed V and J ends, which lost 6 bases and 8 bases, there was a span of 19 bases. CDR1 and CDR2 from the germline V gene are MDHEN and SYDVKM. The CDR3 totals 14 residues.

The V and J genes are TRBV4-1 and TRBJ2-3; TRBD2 aligns across 11 bases. Germline CDR1 MGHRA, CDR2 YSYEKL. The CDR3 has 19 residues. Trimming took 2 bases from V and 3 from J; bases not matched to a gene: 13. The CDR3 sequence is CASSQSPSTSGALTDTQYF. CDR3 nucleotides: TGCGCCAGCAGCCAATCTCCTTCGACTAGCGGGGCATTGACAGATACGCAGTATTTT.

The chain joins TRBV2 to TRBJ1-5; D is perhaps TRBD1 (5 bases). This CDR3 has 14 amino acids. Germline V gene sequence: CDR1 SNHLY, CDR2 FYNNEI. The V end lost 5 bases, the J end lost 2 bases, and 10 bases lay between the germline ends. CDR3 nucleotides: TGTGCCAGCAGTTCGATCAGGGGCAATCAGCCCCAGCATTTT. Protein: CASSSIRGNQPQHF.

This chain connects TRBV6-2 or TRBV6-3 to TRBJ1-5, with 11 bases that match TRBD1. V lost 5 bases to trimming and J lost 6 bases; unmatched junction nucleotides: 6. Germline V gene lookup returns CDR1 MNHEY and CDR2 SVGEGT. The CDR3 sequence is 15 residues long. CDR3 nucleotide sequence: TGTGCCAGCAGTCCCGGGACAGGGGGGGCTCAGCCCCAGCATTTT. Translating it yields CASSPGTGGAQPQHF.

V is TRBV27 and J is TRBJ1-4; no reliable D call. The V gene's germline CDR1 is MNHEY and CDR2 SMNVEV (reference sequence). The CDR3 runs to 14 residues. The germline V and J ends were trimmed by 7 bases and 7 bases, with 16 bases remaining between them. The CDR3 spells CASTPNRRGEKLFF. CDR3 in DNA: TGTGCCAGCACCCCTAATAGAAGAGGTGAAAAACTGTTTTTT.

The chain joins TRBV7-3 to TRBJ2-5; possible D gene TRBD1, 6 bases. Looked up from germline, CDR1 is SGHTA and CDR2 is FQGTGA. The CDR3 consists of 13 residues. V lost 5 bases to trimming and J lost 1 base, with 8 bases between them. The CDR3, as DNA: TGTGCCAGCAGCCCACAGGGCCAAGAGACCCAGTACTTC. Translated, it gives CASSPQGQETQYF.

The rearrangement uses TRBV2 and TRBJ2-1, with D possibly matching TRBD1 (6 bases). Germline CDR1 is SNHLY and CDR2 is FYNNEI. Trimming took 5 bases from V and 5 from J, leaving 16 bases between them. CDR3 length: 15 amino acids. CDR3 sequence (DNA): TGTGCCAGCAGTAAACGATCCGGGACAAACAATGAGCAGTTCTTC. Protein: CASSKRSGTNNEQFF.

The V gene is TRBV7-9, the J gene TRBJ2-5; TRBD2 is a possible D gene (6 bases). The CDR3 extends over 15 amino acids. Trimming took off 2 bases at V and 1 base at J, with 11 bases between the two ends. Germline values: CDR1 SEHNR, CDR2 FQNEAQ (reference sequence). CDR3 in DNA: TGTGCCAGCAGCTTATCTGGCGGGGTCCAAGAGACCCAGTACTTC. Its protein product is CASSLSGGVQETQYF.

The V and J genes are TRBV5-1 and TRBJ2-3, with 8 bases that match TRBD1. Germline CDR1 reads SGHRS; CDR2 reads YFSETQ. The ends lost 0 bases at V and 4 bases at J; junction bases unmatched: 4. The CDR3 covers 15 residues. The CDR3 spells CASSLGPTGADTQYF. CDR3 sequence (DNA): TGCGCCAGCAGCTTGGGGCCGACAGGGGCAGATACGCAGTATTTT.

This clone was recorded a few times. The chain recombines TRBV15 with TRBJ2-2, with D tentatively TRBD1 (5 bases). Trimming took off 5 bases at V and 4 bases at J, with 8 bases between the two ends. This CDR3 is built from 13 residues. CDR1 and CDR2 (germline): LNHNV, YYDKDF (reference sequence). The CDR3 region is CATSLDITGELFF. The CDR3, as DNA: TGTGCCACCAGCTTGGACATCACCGGGGAGCTGTTTTTT.

The chain has TRBV30 and TRBJ1-2; 8 bases map to TRBD1. V shed 2 bases and J 4 bases; nucleotides not matched to a gene: 6. Germline CDR1 and CDR2: GTSNPN and SVGIG (reference sequence). The length of the CDR3 is 14 residues. The CDR3 coding sequence is TGTGCCTGGAGTTCCGGACAGGGAAGCTATGGCTACACCTTC. As protein: CAWSSGQGSYGYTF.

The rearrangement uses TRBV7-9 and TRBJ1-2; D possibly corresponds to TRBD1 (5 bases). Germline values: CDR1 SEHNR, CDR2 FQNEAQ (reference sequence). This CDR3 region has 15 residues. V gave up 6 bases and J gave up 0 bases, with 14 bases separating them. CDR3 bases: TGTGCCAGCAGGGAGGGGACGGCAACTAACTATGGCTACACCTTC. It translates to CASREGTATNYGYTF.